A selection of T cell receptor beta chains follows, all from one sample in a study of CXCR3-negative and CXCR3-positive naive CD8 T cells. TCRdb processed the 5' RACE reads again and assigns one entry to each CDR3 protein, with no DNA. Found here are around 50,000 distinct CDR3 sequences; the top ten clones hold less than 1.6%. Sequenced material: naive CXCR3- CD8+ T cells from blood. These receptors came from a human donor in good health. Some clones in this sample may be carry-over from other donors' samples. Each CDR3 is given with its conserved first and last residue.

TRBJ2-3,TRBV15,CATSSREGVDTQYF
TRBJ2-7,TRBV29-1,CSVEYEGGEQYF
TRBJ2-7,TRBV6-6,CASGYSGQGRYEQYF
TRBJ1-1,TRBV15,CATSRVKSMNTEAFF
TRBJ2-1,TRBV29-1,CSGRRGNYNEQFF
TRBJ2-7,TRBV6-2/TRBV6-3,CASSYGQGTYEQYF
TRBJ2-2,TRBV2,CARGPYDTGELFF
TRBJ2-7,TRBV5-1,CASSGDTSYEQYF
TRBJ2-1,TRBV20-1,CSASPGGGPLDEQFF
TRBJ1-5,TRBV27,CASSLSGGNQPQHF
TRBJ2-4,TRBV28,CASSIFSSEDDKNIQYF
TRBJ2-2,TRBV5-1,CASSRRVASNTGELFF
TRBJ2-4,TRBV7-9,CASSLDAGGGKNIQYF
TRBJ2-7,TRBV21-1,CASSKTGCPYEQYF
TRBJ2-2,TRBV30,CAWSVYREITGELFF
TRBJ2-7,TRBV2,CASRPTLGGDTSSYEQYF
TRBJ1-1,TRBV7-7,CASSSDRDTEAFF
TRBJ2-7,TRBV5-1,CASSLEGTPYEQYF
TRBJ2-7,TRBV27,CASSPQGVGDIYEQYF
TRBJ2-7,TRBV9,CASSVSGTGHEQYF
TRBJ2-1,TRBV6-5,CASSYSKAGGNEQFF
TRBJ1-1,TRBV5-1,CASSQGHLFEAFF
TRBJ1-2,TRBV5-1,CASRVRTGLSYGYTF
TRBJ1-4,TRBV28,CASTLDREDAEKLFF
TRBJ2-1,TRBV9,CASSTGAPWEEQFF
TRBJ2-7,TRBV4-2,CASSQDHGGYEQYF
TRBJ1-5,TRBV6-2/TRBV6-3,CASSYGSFQPQHF
TRBJ2-7,TRBV5-7,CASSTGTEGYEQYF
TRBJ1-5,TRBV20-1,CSASDLRGQGNQPQHF
TRBJ1-1,TRBV29-1,CSVEIDWNPEAFF
TRBJ2-1,TRBV7-3,CASSPGTGTYNEQFF
TRBJ1-1,TRBV29-1,CSVEQGSTEAFF
TRBJ2-6,TRBV28,CASSLFGAILGANVLTF
TRBJ2-5,TRBV29-1,CSVDVLAGRYQETQYF
TRBJ2-1,TRBV23-1,CASRQVDNEQFF
TRBJ2-3,TRBV29-1,CSVVMREADTQYF
TRBJ2-1,TRBV28,CASSPSVAVMGEQFF
TRBJ2-1,TRBV3-1,CASSTGTNEQFF
TRBJ2-7,TRBV27,CASSPLGLALHEQYF
TRBJ2-2,TRBV4-3,CASSPGTRNTGELFF
TRBJ2-7,TRBV29-1,CSVVRQDTYEQYF
TRBJ2-1,TRBV2,CASSGRRGGSEQFF
TRBJ2-1,TRBV14,CASSLTQLYNEQFF
TRBJ1-5,TRBV6-5,CASSRDPGGNQPQHF
TRBJ2-1,TRBV5-1,CASSLSQGTYNEQFF
TRBJ2-5,TRBV14,CASSQVKRGGETQYF
TRBJ2-1,TRBV7-8,CASSDPGAYNEQFF
TRBJ1-4,TRBV7-3,CASSFGEKLFF
TRBJ1-5,TRBV27,CASSVQGSNQPQHF
TRBJ2-2,TRBV21-1,CASSPPTTSGGPMNTGELFF
TRBJ2-1,TRBV7-9,CASSLEVKVDEQFF
TRBJ2-2,TRBV29-1,CSAQEVGTGELFF
TRBJ2-3,TRBV20-1,CSARDQIRGAGTDTQYF
TRBJ2-7,TRBV7-6,CASSPSGTSYEQYF